The clone carrying this T cell receptor (beta chain) was observed at least ten times. Its antigen is unknown. This sample stems from a study of T cell repertoires in cytomegalovirus infection. Study-wide background: An indication of both CMV infection and matching HLA type came from public TCR beta signatures.

This CDR3 contains 15 residues. Germline V lookup: CDR1 SNHLY, CDR2 FYNNEI. The germline V and J ends were trimmed by 6 bases and 3 bases, with 15 bases remaining between them. TCRdb re-derived calls from the reads in MiXCR, one entry per CDR3 protein. The data show 500,000 to 600,000 distinct CDR3 sequences, 16% seen once. Study results and limitations: HLA-C-restricted CMV-specific TCR beta clonotypes prevailed in the ex vivo response. Based on cumulative public TCR beta family frequency, carriers of CMV plus the relevant HLA were identified.

The clonotype was recovered from a human donor in good health (CMV status not recorded). Some clones in this sample may be carry-over from other donors' samples. V gene TRBV2 combines with J gene TRBJ1-5; D is perhaps TRBD1 (5 bases). Sequences were obtained from CD8+ T cells from PBMCs. CDR3 coding DNA: TGTGCCAGCAGGAGTAGACAGACTCTCAATCAGCCCCAGCATTTT. It specifies CASRSRQTLNQPQHF.